The next 10 T cell receptor beta chains were all read from a single sample in a study of a mutant IDH1 vaccine in newly diagnosed glioma. Time point specified: week 11, during vaccination. Every vaccination contained 300 ug of the mutant IDH1 20-mer peptide and was paired with topical imiquimod. Clones were read by immunoSEQ multiplex PCR, and TCRdb kept only the in-frame ones, dropping some. This table has approximately 110,000 clones, under 90% appearing once. Antigen specificity for these receptors is unknown. The source was PBMCs, collected from a glioma patient whose treatment included an IDH1 peptide vaccine. Receptors originate from a woman aged 45-59 years with glioma.

V usage is TRBV6-1 and J usage is TRBJ1-5; 7 nucleotides line up with TRBD1. The germline V gene has CDR1 MNHNS and CDR2 SASEGT. The J segment lost 6 bases and the V segment lost 5 bases, leaving 4 bases of the junction unmatched. The CDR3 sequence is 13 residues long. CDR3 in amino acids: CASSTQGSQPQHF. In DNA form, the CDR3 reads TGTGCCAGCAGTACACAGGGGAGTCAGCCCCAGCATTTT.

The chain is built from TRBV6-5 and TRBJ1-2, with D possibly TRBD1 on 5 matching bases. The CDR3 loop spans 12 amino acids. Germline values: CDR1 MNHEY, CDR2 SVGAGI. The V end was cut by 2 bases, the J end by 7 bases, with 8 bases between. The CDR3 spells CASSYTDTGYTF. The CDR3 DNA reads TGTGCCAGCAGTTACACGGACACTGGCTACACCTTC.

The V gene is TRBV9, the J gene TRBJ1-2; D gene unclear. The CDR3 covers 18 residues. CDR1 is SGDLS, CDR2 YYNGEE, per germline. The V end lost 3 bases, the J end lost 0 bases, and 21 bases lay between the germline ends. The CDR3 loop reads CASSARASGGLSNYGYTF. Here the CDR3 DNA reads TGTGCCAGCAGCGCAAGAGCCTCCGGAGGCTTATCTAACTATGGCTACACCTTC. Full variable domain (outside the CDR3, taken from reference TRBV9 and TRBJ1-2): DSGVTQTPKHLITATGQRVTLRCSPRSGDLSVYWYQQSLDQGLQFLIQYYNGEERAKGNILERFSAQQFPDLHSELNLSSLELGDSALYFCASSARASGGLSNYGYTFGSGTRLTVV.

This chain uses TRBV6-6 with TRBJ1-3; perhaps TRBD1 as D (6 bases). This CDR3 contains 15 residues. Germline V gives CDR1 MNHNY, CDR2 SVGAGI (reference sequence). V lost 6 bases, J lost 3 bases, and 15 bases lay in between. CDR3 in amino acids: CASSPTGTSGNTIYF. In DNA, the CDR3 is TGTGCCAGCAGCCCCACCGGGACAAGTGGAAACACCATATATTTT.

The chain recombines TRBV6-5 with TRBJ2-5, with unresolved D. The end of the DNA aligns better with TRBJ2-7, so the J call may be wrong. The CDR3 sequence is 14 residues long. The germline gives CDR1 MNHEY, CDR2 SVGAGI. The CDR3 reads CASSAIARSYEQYF. In DNA form, the CDR3 reads TGTGCCAGCAGTGCGATAGCTAGATCCTACGAGCAGTACTTC.

The chain carries TRBV27 and TRBJ2-3; 10 bases are shared with TRBD2. The CDR3 has 15 residues. Looked up from germline, CDR1 is MNHEY and CDR2 is SMNVEV (reference sequence). V shed 3 bases and J 3 bases; nucleotides not matched to a gene: 3. The CDR3 sequence: CASSFVAGGTDTQYF. DNA for the CDR3: TGTGCCAGCAGTTTCGTAGCGGGAGGTACAGATACGCAGTATTTT.

This clone was detected only once. The chain uses TRBV5-1 and TRBJ1-3; no clear D. V lost 1 base and J lost 0, with 14 bases in between. Per germline, CDR1 SGHRS and CDR2 YFSETQ. The CDR3 contains 17 residues. CDR3 sequence (DNA): TGCGCCAGCAGCTTGACAGTCCCCCTAAACTCTGGAAACACCATATATTTT. This gives the protein CASSLTVPLNSGNTIYF.

The V call is TRBV30, the J call TRBJ1-1; 7 bases agree with TRBD1. J was trimmed by 3 bases and V by 5 bases; bases with no gene match: 3. The CDR3 consists of 12 residues. Germline V gene data show CDR1 as GTSNPN and CDR2 as SVGIG (reference sequence). The CDR3, as DNA: TGTGCCTGGGCTGACAGGGACACTGAAGCTTTCTTT. Translating gives CAWADRDTEAFF.

The chain joins TRBV4-1 to TRBJ2-2; D is ambiguous. V shed 4 bases and J shed 2 bases, with 11 bases lying between them. CDR3 size: 15 residues. The germline V gene has CDR1 MGHRA and CDR2 YSYEKL. Here the CDR3 DNA reads TGCGCCAGCAGCCCCTACCGGGTTAACACCGGGGAGCTGTTTTTT. Amino acids: CASSPYRVNTGELFF.

The CDR3 DNA is TGTGCCACCAGCAGCCGGGCGAACAATGAGCAGTTCTTC. This sequence encodes CATSSRANNEQFF. The chain has TRBV15 and TRBJ2-1; D unresolved. This CDR3 has 13 amino acids. V lost 3 bases and J 5 bases, leaving 8 bases between the germline ends. Per germline, CDR1 LNHNV and CDR2 YYDKDF (reference sequence). Variable domain in full (rest from reference TRBV15 and TRBJ2-1): DAMVIQNPRYQVTQFGKPVTLSCSQTLNHNVMYWYQQKSSQAPKLLFHYYDKDFNNEADTPDNFQSRRPNTSFCFLDIRSPGLGDTAMYLCATSSRANNEQFFGPGTRLTVL.